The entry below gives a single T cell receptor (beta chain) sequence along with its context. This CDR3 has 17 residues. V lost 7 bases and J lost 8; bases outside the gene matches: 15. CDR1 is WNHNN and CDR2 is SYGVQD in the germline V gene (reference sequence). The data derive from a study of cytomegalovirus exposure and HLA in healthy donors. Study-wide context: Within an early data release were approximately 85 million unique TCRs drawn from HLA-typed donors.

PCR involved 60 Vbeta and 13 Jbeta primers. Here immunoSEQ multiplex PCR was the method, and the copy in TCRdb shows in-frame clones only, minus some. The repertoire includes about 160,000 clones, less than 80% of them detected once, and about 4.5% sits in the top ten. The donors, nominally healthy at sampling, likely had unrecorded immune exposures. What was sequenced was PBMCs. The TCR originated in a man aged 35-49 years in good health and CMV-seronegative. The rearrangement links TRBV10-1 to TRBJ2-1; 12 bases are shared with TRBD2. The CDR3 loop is CASTGGFGLAGRDEQFF. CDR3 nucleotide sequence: TGCGCCAGCACGGGGGGTTTTGGACTAGCGGGAAGGGATGAGCAGTTCTTC.